The rows below give T cell receptor beta chains drawn from one sample of a study of beta chain features in type 1 diabetes. Using immunoSEQ multiplex PCR, the repertoire was profiled, and TCRdb retains in-frame clones only, with some absent. The sample lists about 150,000 clones, 10% occurring once. Sequencing used central memory CD4+ T cells from blood. Receptors were obtained from a man aged 25 to 45 with type 1 diabetes. The CDR3 runs from the conserved cysteine through the conserved F or W. Fields, in order: D gene, V gene, J gene, clone size, CDR3 protein, CDR3 DNA. The D gene is left open where the match is weak. For some rows the clone size is stated as once, few or many, or as a class when expanded; others skip it.

>.|TRBV23-1|TRBJ2-3|.
CAGPPRGDTQYF
TGCGCCGGCCCTCCGCGGGGAGATACGCAGTATTTT
>.|TRBV6-6|TRBJ1-4|medium-sized
CASSYKELSVFF
TGTGCCAGCAGTTACAAGGAACTCAGCGTGTTTTTT
>TRBD2|TRBV5-4|TRBJ2-1|.
CASSGGTSGTPNEQFF
TGTGCCAGCAGCGGCGGGACTAGCGGGACTCCCAATGAGCAGTTCTTC
>.|TRBV19|TRBJ2-2|.
CASKRAYPVGAGELFF
TGTGCCAGTAAGAGGGCGTACCCGGTCGGGGCCGGGGAGCTGTTTTTT
>.|TRBV5-6|TRBJ2-5|few
CASSLGTAQETQYF
TGTGCCAGCAGCTTGGGGACTGCCCAAGAGACCCAGTACTTC
>.|TRBV7-2|TRBJ2-3|many
CASSPWRSSTDTQYF
TGTGCCAGCAGCCCTTGGAGGTCAAGCACAGATACGCAGTATTTT
>.|TRBV5-1|TRBJ1-4|.
CASSPGHVATNEKLFF
TGCGCCAGCAGCCCCGGACATGTTGCAACTAATGAAAAACTGTTTTTT
>TRBD2|TRBV5-1|TRBJ2-1|.
CASSLGAGVSGNEQFF
TGCGCCAGCAGCTTGGGAGCGGGAGTATCGGGGAATGAGCAGTTCTTC
>.|TRBV30|TRBJ2-2|medium-sized
CAWSVPGITGELFF
TGTGCCTGGAGTGTACCCGGGATCACCGGGGAGCTGTTTTTT
>TRBD2|TRBV5-1|TRBJ2-1|few
CASSQFSGDYNEQFF
TGCGCCAGCAGCCAATTCAGCGGGGATTACAATGAGCAGTTCTTC
>.|TRBV19|TRBJ1-5|few
CASSDGDQPQHF
TGTGCCAGTAGTGACGGGGATCAGCCCCAGCATTTT
>TRBD1|TRBV28|TRBJ2-5|few
CASTHSGTGDGTQYF
TGTGCCAGCACCCACTCCGGGACAGGGGATGGGACCCAGTACTTC
>.|TRBV4-2|TRBJ2-2|few
CASSRGGANGELFF
TGTGCCAGCAGCCGAGGGGGGGCGAACGGGGAGCTGTTTTTT
>TRBD2|TRBV28|TRBJ2-1|.
CASDPSGRMYNEQFF
TGTGCCAGCGACCCTAGCGGGAGGATGTACAATGAGCAGTTCTTC
>.|TRBV9|TRBJ2-2|.
CASSTRSGNTGELFF
TGTGCCAGCAGCACACGGAGCGGAAACACCGGGGAGCTGTTTTTT
>.|TRBV9|TRBJ2-5|few
CASSVEGHLQETQYF
TGTGCCAGCAGCGTAGAGGGACACTTACAAGAGACCCAGTACTTC
>.|TRBV7-9|TRBJ1-2|.
CASSVTGLDGYTF
TGTGCCAGCAGCGTCACAGGTCTGGACGGCTACACCTTC
>.|TRBV5-1|TRBJ1-1|.
CASSLGDKLAEAFF
TGCGCCAGCAGCTTGGGGGACAAGTTGGCTGAAGCTTTCTTT
>.|TRBV28|TRBJ1-1|few
CASTRGARSEAFF
TGTGCCAGCACCCGGGGAGCCCGCTCCGAAGCTTTCTTT
>TRBD2|TRBV7-2|TRBJ2-5|.
CASSLTSGETQYF
TGTGCCAGCAGCTTAACTAGCGGGGAGACCCAGTACTTC
>.|TRBV28|TRBJ1-4|.
CASSSRRVNEKLFF
TGTGCCAGCAGTTCCCGCCGCGTTAACGAAAAACTGTTTTTT
>TRBD1|TRBV5-1|TRBJ1-1|few
CASSFTGTGRNTEAFF
TGCGCCAGCAGCTTTACTGGGACAGGACGGAACACTGAAGCTTTCTTT
>TRBD2|TRBV11-2|TRBJ2-1|few
CASSLDVTSGVSGEQFF
TGTGCCAGCAGCTTAGATGTTACTAGCGGGGTTTCTGGAGAGCAGTTCTTC
>.|TRBV29-1|TRBJ2-3|.
CSVEDTRDTQYF
TGCAGCGTTGAAGACACAAGAGATACGCAGTATTTT
>.|TRBV5-4|TRBJ1-1|.
CASSGQRNTEAFF
TGTGCCAGCAGCGGACAGAGAAACACTGAAGCTTTCTTT
>TRBD2|TRBV5-1|TRBJ2-2|.
CASSLQGLETGELFF
TGCGCCAGCAGCTTGCAAGGACTAGAGACCGGGGAGCTGTTTTTT
>TRBD2|TRBV4-1|TRBJ2-5|.
CASSQAKTGTSGTQYF
TGCGCCAGCAGCCAAGCTAAGACCGGGACTAGCGGGACCCAGTACTTC
>TRBD2|TRBV5-1|TRBJ2-2|few
CASSSRLAGGSTGELFF
TGCGCCAGCAGCTCCCGACTAGCGGGAGGATCCACCGGGGAGCTGTTTTTT
>.|TRBV7-9|TRBJ2-7|few
CASSLEANSYEQYF
TGTGCCAGCAGCTTAGAAGCCAACTCCTACGAGCAGTACTTC
>.|TRBV30|TRBJ1-2|.
CAWSVGGELGYTF
TGTGCCTGGAGTGTAGGTGGGGAGCTAGGCTACACCTTC
>TRBD2|TRBV5-1|TRBJ2-3|few
CASSPLAGESTDTQYF
TGCGCCAGCAGCCCGCTAGCGGGAGAGAGCACAGATACGCAGTATTTT
>TRBD1|TRBV4-1|TRBJ1-2|few
CASSQLNRGDYGYTF
TGCGCCAGCAGCCAACTAAACAGGGGGGACTATGGCTACACCTTC
>TRBD2|TRBV28|TRBJ2-7|.
CASSSLSGTAYEQYF
TGTGCCAGCAGTTCCTTAAGCGGGACTGCCTACGAGCAGTACTTC
>.|TRBV5-1|TRBJ2-3|few
CASSGGGFGTDTQYF
TGCGCCAGCAGCGGAGGGGGCTTCGGCACAGATACGCAGTATTTT
>TRBD1|TRBV28|TRBJ1-2|many
CASSPGQDYGYTF
TGTGCCAGCAGTCCGGGACAGGACTATGGCTACACCTTC
>.|TRBV28|TRBJ2-7|.
CASHRGQPYEQYF
TGTGCCAGCCACCGAGGACAGCCTTACGAGCAGTACTTC
>.|TRBV4-2|TRBJ2-7|few
CASSQSSYEQYF
TGTGCCAGCAGCCAAAGTAGCTACGAGCAGTACTTC
>.|TRBV4-1|TRBJ2-5|.
CASSQDTSFLETQYF
TGCGCCAGCAGCCAAGACACTAGCTTTTTGGAGACCCAGTACTTC
>.|TRBV9|TRBJ2-4|many
CASSEGVGGVTIQYF
TGTGCCAGCAGCGAGGGGGTAGGTGGAGTCACCATTCAGTACTTC
>TRBD2|TRBV30|TRBJ2-2|few
CASQGLAATGELFF
TGTGCCTCTCAGGGACTAGCAGCTACCGGGGAGCTGTTTTTT
>.|TRBV19|TRBJ2-7|.
CASASQGSYEQYF
TGTGCCAGCGCGAGCCAGGGCTCCTACGAGCAGTACTTC
>TRBD2|TRBV7-2|TRBJ2-7|few
CASSARTSGEYEQYF
TGTGCCAGCAGCGCCAGGACTAGCGGGGAGTACGAGCAGTACTTC
>.|TRBV7-2|TRBJ2-1|few
CASSVRRSSYNEQFF
TGTGCCAGCAGCGTAAGGAGGAGCTCCTACAATGAGCAGTTCTTC
>.|TRBV4-2|TRBJ1-3|few
CASSQEVRFGGSSLSGNTIYF
TGTGCCAGCAGCCAAGAAGTAAGGTTCGGCGGCTCCTCTCTCTCTGGAAACACCATATATTTT
>.|TRBV6-6|TRBJ2-3|.
CASSYITDTQYF
TGTGCCAGCAGTTATATTACAGATACGCAGTATTTT
>.|TRBV28|TRBJ2-5|.
CASSAETQYF
TGTGCCAGCAGCGCGGAGACCCAGTACTTC
>TRBD2|TRBV18|TRBJ2-1|.
CASSLREGSYNEQFF
TGTGCCAGCTCATTGCGGGAGGGAAGTTACAATGAGCAGTTCTTC
>TRBD2|TRBV7-8|TRBJ2-1|few
CASNVAGGSYNEQFF
TGTGCCAGCAACGTAGCGGGAGGATCCTACAATGAGCAGTTCTTC
>.|TRBV4-3|TRBJ1-2|.
CASSQDPGAYGYTF
TGCGCCAGCAGCCAAGATCCAGGGGCTTACGGCTACACCTTC
>.|TRBV7-8|TRBJ2-5|few
CASSPRPQQETQYF
TGTGCCAGCAGCCCGCGTCCGCAACAGGAGACCCAGTACTTC
>TRBD2|TRBV4-2|TRBJ2-5|few
CASGASGKETQYF
TGTGCCAGCGGGGCTAGCGGGAAAGAGACCCAGTACTTC
>TRBD2|TRBV25-1|TRBJ2-1|.
CASSPSGRTGYGNEQFF
TGTGCCAGCAGCCCTAGCGGGAGAACTGGGTATGGCAATGAGCAGTTCTTC
>.|TRBV6-1|TRBJ2-2|few
CASTGQRSTGELFF
TGTGCCAGCACGGGACAACGTTCCACCGGGGAGCTGTTTTTT
>.|TRBV25-1|TRBJ2-5|.
CASSRMQETQYF
TGTGCCAGCTCCAGGATGCAAGAGACCCAGTACTTC
>TRBD2|TRBV4-1|TRBJ2-3|few
CASSQEGLADYTQYF
TGCGCCAGCAGCCAAGAAGGACTAGCGGATTATACGCAGTATTTT
>TRBD2|TRBV5-1|TRBJ2-5|.
CASSSRLAGAQETQYF
TGCGCCAGCAGCTCAAGACTAGCGGGAGCACAAGAGACCCAGTACTTC